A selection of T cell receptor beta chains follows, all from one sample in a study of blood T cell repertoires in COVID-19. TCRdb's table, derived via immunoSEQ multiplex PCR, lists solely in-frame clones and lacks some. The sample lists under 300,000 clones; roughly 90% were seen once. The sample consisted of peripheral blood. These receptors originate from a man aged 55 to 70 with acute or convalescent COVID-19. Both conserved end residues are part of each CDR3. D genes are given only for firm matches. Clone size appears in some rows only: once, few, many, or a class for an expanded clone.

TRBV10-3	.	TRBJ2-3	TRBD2	TGTGCCATCGGTGCGGGAGCCTTGGGAGATACGCAGTATTTT	CAIGAGALGDTQYF
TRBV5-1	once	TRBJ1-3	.	TGCGCCAGCAGCTTGGACACCTCGGCGGCGAACACCATATATTTT	CASSLDTSAANTIYF
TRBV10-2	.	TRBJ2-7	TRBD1	TGCGCCAGCAGTGAGCCGCGGGACAGGCGGAGCTCCTACGAGCAGTACTTC	CASSEPRDRRSSYEQYF
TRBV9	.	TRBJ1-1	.	TGTGCCAGCAGCGCCCACACAGGCGAGAACACTGAAGCTTTCTTT	CASSAHTGENTEAFF
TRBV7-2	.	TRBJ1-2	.	TGTGCCAGCAGCTTACGGGTGGAGGTGAGCTACACCTTC	CASSLRVEVSYTF
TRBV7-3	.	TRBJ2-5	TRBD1	TGTGCCAGCAGCAAGGACAGGAAGGAGACCCAGTACTTC	CASSKDRKETQYF
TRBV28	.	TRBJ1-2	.	TGTGCCAGCAGTTTGTGGCAGGGGAACTATGGCTACACCTTC	CASSLWQGNYGYTF
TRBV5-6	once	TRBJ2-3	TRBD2	TGTGCCAGCAGCTCACCACTGTCGGGAGGGTTAGATACGCAGTATTTT	CASSSPLSGGLDTQYF
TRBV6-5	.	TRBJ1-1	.	TGTGCCAGCAATCCCGCGCAGGGCCTGAACACTGAAGCTTTCTTT	CASNPAQGLNTEAFF
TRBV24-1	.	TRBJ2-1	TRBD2	TGTGCCACCAGTGATTTTGGTGGGACTAGTGTAGCGAGTGAGCAGTTCTTC	CATSDFGGTSVASEQFF
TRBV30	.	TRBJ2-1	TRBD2	TGTGCCTGGAGTGGACTAGCGGGGGTGTTGAATGAGCAGTTCTTC	CAWSGLAGVLNEQFF
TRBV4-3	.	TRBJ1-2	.	TGCGCCAGCAGGCACAGGGTTAACACCTTC	CASRHRVNTF
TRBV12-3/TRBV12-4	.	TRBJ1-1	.	TGTGCCAGCAGTTTCAACATCGCCACTGAAGCTTTCTTT	CASSFNIATEAFF
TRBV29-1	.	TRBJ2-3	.	TGCAGCGGATGGGGGGAATCAGATACGCAGTATTTT	CSGWGESDTQYF
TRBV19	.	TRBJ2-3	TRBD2	TGTGCCAGTAGTAAATTAGCGGGAGGAGTCACAGATACGCAGTATTTT	CASSKLAGGVTDTQYF
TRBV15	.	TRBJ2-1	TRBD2	TGTGCCACCAGCCTTAGCGGGCCGAGTTACAATGAGCAGTTCTTC	CATSLSGPSYNEQFF
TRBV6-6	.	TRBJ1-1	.	TGTGCCAGCAGTAGACAGGCCGGGACTTTCTTT	CASSRQAGTFF
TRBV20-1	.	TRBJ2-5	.	TGCAGTGCTAGAGATTTATGGACCCAGTACTTC	CSARDLWTQYF
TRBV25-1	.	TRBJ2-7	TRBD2	TGTGCCAGCCGAACTAGCGGGAGTGACGAGCAGTACTTC	CASRTSGSDEQYF
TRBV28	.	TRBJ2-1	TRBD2	TGTGCCAGCCACAGCGGGAGAGGGGCGAATGAGCAGTTCTTC	CASHSGRGANEQFF
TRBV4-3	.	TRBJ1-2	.	TGCGCCAGCAGCTCCCGGTTTCTTGGCTACACCTTC	CASSSRFLGYTF
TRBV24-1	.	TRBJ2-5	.	TGTGCCACTGGACAGCCTATGGGGGACCAAGAGACCCAGTACTTC	CATGQPMGDQETQYF
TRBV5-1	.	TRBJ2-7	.	TGCGCCAGCAGCTGGCTAGGATCCTACGAGCAGTACTTC	CASSWLGSYEQYF
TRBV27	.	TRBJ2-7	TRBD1	TGTGCCAGCAGTTTACGTGGGACAGGGTCCTACGAGCAGTACTTC	CASSLRGTGSYEQYF
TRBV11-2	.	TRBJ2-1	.	TGTGCCAGCAGCTTAGGTCCGGGTCCAAATGAGCAGTTCTTC	CASSLGPGPNEQFF
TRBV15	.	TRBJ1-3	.	TGTGCCACCAGGTCTAGTGGGAACACCATATATTTT	CATRSSGNTIYF
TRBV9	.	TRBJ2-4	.	TGTGCCAGCTCCAACGGAGGAGGGCCGGGCGACATTCAGTACTTC	CASSNGGGPGDIQYF
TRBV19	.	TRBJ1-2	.	TGTGCCAGTAGTACAACAGGATACGTTAACTATGGCTACACCTTC	CASSTTGYVNYGYTF
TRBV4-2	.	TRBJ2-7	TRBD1	TGTGCCAGCAGCGAAGAGGCCGGGACAGGGGACTACGAGCAGTACTTC	CASSEEAGTGDYEQYF
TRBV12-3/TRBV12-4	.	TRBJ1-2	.	TGTGCCAGCAGTCGCGGGCCTAGCTATGGCTACACCTTC	CASSRGPSYGYTF
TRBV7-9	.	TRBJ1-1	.	TGTGCCAGCAGCCTACAGGCCACGGCCTTGAACACTGAAGCTTTCTTT	CASSLQATALNTEAFF
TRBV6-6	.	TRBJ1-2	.	TGTGCCAGCAGCGGACAGAGTCAAGCTAACTATGGCTACACCTTC	CASSGQSQANYGYTF
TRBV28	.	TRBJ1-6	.	TGTGCCAGCACGATAAGGGGACTCGGGGATTCACCCCTCCACTTT	CASTIRGLGDSPLHF
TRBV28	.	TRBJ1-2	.	TGTGCCAGCAGTCCGATCTTTCAGGGAAACTATGGCTACACCTTC	CASSPIFQGNYGYTF
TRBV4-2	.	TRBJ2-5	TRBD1	TGTGCCAGCAGCCAAGTCCGGACAGGGGGCGGATACCAAGAGACCCAGTACTTC	CASSQVRTGGGYQETQYF
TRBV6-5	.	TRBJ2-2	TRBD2	TGTGCCAGCGGTAGCGGGAGGAAAACCGGGGAGCTGTTTTTT	CASGSGRKTGELFF
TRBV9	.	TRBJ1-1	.	TGTGCCAGCAGCGAAACCGACAGGAAGAACACTGAAGCTTTCTTT	CASSETDRKNTEAFF
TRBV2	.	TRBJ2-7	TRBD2	TGTGCCAGCGAAGATAGCGGGAGAGGGGTCTACGAGCAGTACTTC	CASEDSGRGVYEQYF
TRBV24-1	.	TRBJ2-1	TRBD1	TGTGCCACCAGTGAGGAAGCGCCATGGACAGGGGCACAGTTCTTC	CATSEEAPWTGAQFF
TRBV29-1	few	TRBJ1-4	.	TGCAGCGTTGAAGATACCCAGGGTGGGGAAAAACTGTTTTTT	CSVEDTQGGEKLFF
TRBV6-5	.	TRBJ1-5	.	TGTGCCAGCAGTTACTCAGCGGGAAACCAGCCCCAGCATTTT	CASSYSAGNQPQHF
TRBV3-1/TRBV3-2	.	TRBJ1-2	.	TGTGCCAGCAGCCCCCGGGGGGAAGAATACGGCTACACCTTC	CASSPRGEEYGYTF
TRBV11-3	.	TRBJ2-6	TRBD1	TGTGCCAGCAGCTATATTACCGGGACAGGGAGCTCTGGGGCCAACGTCCTGACTTTC	CASSYITGTGSSGANVLTF
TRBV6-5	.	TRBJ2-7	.	TGTGCCAGCAGTTACTCGGGAGAAGTCTCCGAGCAGTACTTC	CASSYSGEVSEQYF
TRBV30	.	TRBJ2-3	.	TGTGCCTGGAGTAGGAGGGGAGGTTGGACAGATACGCAGTATTTT	CAWSRRGGWTDTQYF